This TCR beta chain was sequenced in a study of control samples from healthy donors and cancer patients. The V end lost 2 bases, the J end lost 1 base, and 6 bases lay between the germline ends. The CDR3 extends over 14 amino acids. CDR1 and CDR2 (germline): LGHDT, YNNKEL (reference sequence). Produced via immunoSEQ multiplex PCR; TCRdb's table is partial and in-frame only. The sample has approximately 180,000 clones, approximately 91% seen once. The chain recombines TRBV3-1 (or the pseudogene TRBV3-2) with TRBJ1-5; D is undetermined. The sequence came from a woman in her 40s in good health. Sequenced: blood. In DNA, the CDR3 is TGTGCCAGCAGCCAAAGCGGGAGCAATCAGCCCCAGCATTTT. It yields the protein CASSQSGSNQPQHF.